This T cell receptor (beta chain) was identified during a study of T cell responses to AZD1222 COVID-19 vaccine. Regarding the study as a whole: When two AZD1222 doses had been given, Spike-specific TCR breadth and depth rose. Dominant CD4 TCR responses targeted spike regions 160-218 and 743-854. The donor cohort was predominantly white British with a female majority, and clonal diversity may have been underestimated.

Per the germline V gene, CDR1 is MNHEY and CDR2 is SVGAGI. V shed 2 bases and J shed 11 bases, with 15 bases lying between them. The CDR3 runs to 13 residues. A word on this clone: As yet, its antigen is unknown.

The protocol was immunoSEQ multiplex PCR, while the TCRdb copy is restricted to in-frame clones and leaves out a portion. The table records some 60,000 clones, about 83% of them present only once. The TCR comes from an adult who received the AZD1222 COVID-19 vaccine. The source material was peripheral blood, sampled 28 days after the second AZD1222 dose. This chain uses TRBV6-5 with TRBJ1-2, with no clear D. The CDR3 region is CASSYSVGKAYTF. The CDR3 coding sequence is TGTGCCAGCAGTTACAGTGTAGGGAAAGCGTACACCTTC.